A single sample is the source of the 30 T cell receptor beta chains below, sequenced in a study of blood T cell repertoires in COVID-19. TCRdb keeps only in-frame clones here, not all; method: immunoSEQ multiplex PCR. In the table there are around 90,000 clones, roughly four fifths of which are singletons. The sequencing sample was made of peripheral blood. The receptors stem from a human donor in a cohort sampled during active COVID-19.

The CDR3 DNA sequence: TGTGCCTGGAGCGGGACAGGAGACACTGAAGCTTTCTTT. It specifies CAWSGTGDTEAFF. V is TRBV30 and J is TRBJ1-1, with TRBD1 identical over 8 bases. The CDR3 spans 13 residues. V trimming: 3 bases; J trimming: 3 bases; junction bases outside the gene matches: 3. Germline V lookup: CDR1 GTSNPN, CDR2 SVGIG (reference sequence).

This clone has more than one count but fewer than ten. This CDR3 reads CAWRTGSPLHF. The CDR3 DNA follows: TGTGCCTGGAGGACCGGGTCACCCCTCCACTTT. The V and J genes are TRBV30 and TRBJ1-6; no firm D call. Per the germline V gene, CDR1 is GTSNPN and CDR2 is SVGIG (reference sequence). Between the trimmed V and J ends, which lost 3 bases and 10 bases, there was a span of 7 bases. CDR3 length equals 11 residues.

The chain has TRBV2 and TRBJ1-5; 7 bases align to TRBD1. The ends lost 9 bases at V and 0 bases at J; junction bases unmatched: 8. Germline lookup yields CDR1 SNHLY and CDR2 FYNNEI. This CDR3 is built from 15 residues. CDR3 region: CASQKQGHSNQPQHF. DNA of the CDR3: TGTGCCAGTCAGAAACAGGGGCATAGCAATCAGCCCCAGCATTTT. The full variable domain, in which reference TRBV2 and TRBJ1-5 provide the parts outside the CDR3, is EPEVTQTPSHQVTQMGQEVILRCVPISNHLYFYWYRQILGQKVEFLVSFYNNEISEKSEIFDDQFSVERPDGSNFTLKIRSTKLEDSAMYFCASQKQGHSNQPQHFGDGTRLSIL.

The chain links TRBV2 to TRBJ1-1; TRBD1 aligns across 8 bases. The CDR3 consists of 14 residues. The junction had 7 bases not matched to a gene; V was cut back by 6 bases and J by 4 bases. Looked up from germline, CDR1 is SNHLY and CDR2 is FYNNEI. The CDR3 DNA reads as TGTGCCAGCAGATTCAGGGGGCTGAGCACTGAAGCTTTCTTT. Amino acids: CASRFRGLSTEAFF.

The chain has TRBV28 and TRBJ1-6, with 7 bases identical to TRBD1. Germline lookup yields CDR1 MDHEN and CDR2 SYDVKM. V was clipped by 5 bases and J by 9 bases; unmatched bases: 4. The CDR3 sequence is 13 residues long. CDR3 nucleotides: TGTGCCAGCAGTCCATACAGGGGTTCACCCCTCCACTTT. It codes for CASSPYRGSPLHF.

The chain has TRBV5-1 and TRBJ2-7; 7 bases align to TRBD2. Per germline, CDR1 SGHRS and CDR2 YFSETQ. The junction had 5 bases not matched to a gene; V was cut back by 0 bases and J by 2 bases. The CDR3 spans 15 residues. CDR3 bases: TGCGCCAGCAGCTTGGAAAGTGGGGGGGCCTACGAGCAGTACTTC. Amino acids: CASSLESGGAYEQYF.

V and J are TRBV4-2 and TRBJ1-4, with D tentatively TRBD1 (5 bases). This CDR3 contains 16 residues. V lost 1 base and J lost 3, with 12 bases in between. CDR1 and CDR2 from the germline V gene are LGHNA and YNFKEQ. This CDR3 is CASSQVGGLANEKLFF. The CDR3 DNA is TGTGCCAGCAGCCAAGTCGGGGGGTTGGCTAATGAAAAACTGTTTTTT.

This rearrangement joins TRBV19 to TRBJ2-6; TRBD1 aligns across 7 bases. In germline, CDR1 is LNHDA, CDR2 SQIVND (reference sequence). This CDR3 has 17 residues. V trimming: 8 bases; J trimming: 2 bases; junction bases outside the gene matches: 12. The CDR3 DNA is TGTGCCAGTGGAGAGGGGGCCCCACGGACTGGGGCCAACGTCCTGACTTTC. It specifies CASGEGAPRTGANVLTF.

This chain joins TRBV19 and TRBJ2-7; D is perhaps TRBD1 (5 bases). This CDR3 has 18 amino acids. Trimming cost V 2 bases and J 3 bases, with 23 bases left between them. The germline V gene encodes CDR1 LNHDA and CDR2 SQIVND (reference sequence). The CDR3 loop reads CASSIKAGRTRPFYEQYF. Here the CDR3 DNA reads TGTGCCAGTAGTATAAAGGCCGGCAGGACACGACCGTTCTACGAGCAGTACTTC.

This clone was observed once. The V and J genes are TRBV7-6 and TRBJ2-7; D perhaps matches TRBD2 (5 bases). V lost 2 bases and J 6 bases, leaving 17 bases between the germline ends. Germline loops: CDR1 SGHVS, CDR2 FNYEAQ. The CDR3 is 15 amino acids. Written as DNA, the CDR3 is TGTGCCAGCAGCTTATCGATCGGGATTCTGGGCGAGCAGTACTTC. This sequence encodes CASSLSIGILGEQYF.

The gene calls are TRBV5-1 and TRBJ1-4; a possible D gene is TRBD1 (6 bases). Germline CDR1 is SGHRS and CDR2 is YFSETQ. The V end lost 0 bases, the J end lost 3 bases, and 15 bases lay between the germline ends. The CDR3 has 17 amino acids. The CDR3 sequence: CASSLGVQGSANEKLFF. The DNA of the CDR3 is TGCGCCAGCAGCTTGGGGGTACAGGGAAGTGCTAATGAAAAACTGTTTTTT.

This clone was seen many times. This chain connects TRBV21-1 to TRBJ1-2; the listed D gene, TRBD1, was not tested against the DNA. TRBV21-1 is assigned pseudogene status. This CDR3 contains 14 residues. CDR3 residues: CASSKVISGNGYTF. The CDR3 DNA reads TGTGCCAGCAGCAAAGTTATATCAGGTAATGGCTACACCTTC.

This chain's CDR3 is CASSLSGYYEQYF. CDR3 sequence (DNA): TGTGCCAGCAGCCTTTCGGGGTACTACGAGCAGTACTTC. The genes are TRBV7-2 and TRBJ2-7; D may be TRBD2 (5 bases). CDR1 is SGHTA, CDR2 FQGNSA, per germline. V dropped 5 bases and J dropped 3 bases, with 11 bases sitting between them. The CDR3 extends over 13 amino acids.

The chain has TRBV5-1 and TRBJ2-7; D is perhaps TRBD1 (6 bases). V was clipped by 4 bases and J by 7 bases, with 18 bases between them. The CDR3 totals 14 residues. Germline assignment: CDR1 SGHRS and CDR2 YFSETQ. This CDR3 is CASSAGQPGEEQYF. Here the CDR3 DNA reads TGCGCCAGCAGCGCCGGACAACCAGGGGAAGAGCAGTACTTC.

The chain combines TRBV7-2 with TRBJ2-1, with D unresolved. CDR3 length: 13 amino acids. V dropped 0 bases and J dropped 6 bases, with 6 bases sitting between them. Germline V gene lookup returns CDR1 SGHTA and CDR2 FQGNSA. The CDR3 sequence is CASSLARINEQFF. The CDR3 nucleotides are TGTGCCAGCAGCTTAGCGAGGATCAATGAGCAGTTCTTC.

This chain links TRBV5-6 with TRBJ1-1; maybe TRBD1 (6 bases). CDR1 and CDR2 (germline): SGHDT, YYEEEE. This CDR3 comprises 15 residues. V shed 2 bases and J shed 4 bases, with 15 bases lying between them. The CDR3 DNA sequence: TGTGCCAGCAGCTTTTTACTAGTCAGGGGCACTGAAGCTTTCTTT. Protein: CASSFLLVRGTEAFF.

The chain employs TRBV6-2 or TRBV6-3 and TRBJ2-7; tentatively, D is TRBD1 (5 bases). CDR1 and CDR2 (germline): MNHEY, SVGEGT. Deletions cut 5 bases from V and 5 bases from J, with 13 bases between. The CDR3 has 13 residues. The CDR3 sequence: CASSEQGIDEQYF. The CDR3 nucleotides are TGTGCCAGCAGTGAGCAGGGTATAGACGAGCAGTACTTC.

The table lists this clone with a few counts. The chain employs TRBV6-5 and TRBJ2-3, with 8 bases matching TRBD1. This CDR3 contains 14 residues. Per the germline V gene, CDR1 is MNHEY and CDR2 is SVGAGI. V dropped 7 bases and J dropped 4; count of bases not matched to a gene: 7. The DNA for the CDR3 is TGTGCCAGCAAGCTAACAGGGGGAGCAGATACGCAGTATTTT. Amino acids: CASKLTGGADTQYF.

V gene TRBV7-9 combines with J gene TRBJ2-5; TRBD1 matches 9 bases. V lost 4 bases to trimming and J lost 4 bases; unmatched junction nucleotides: 10. This CDR3 has 16 residues. The germline gives CDR1 SEHNR, CDR2 FQNEAQ (reference sequence). This CDR3 reads CASSSDWDRAGETQYF. The DNA of the CDR3 is TGTGCCAGCAGCTCAGATTGGGACAGGGCTGGAGAGACCCAGTACTTC.

This clone has more than one count but fewer than ten. This chain connects TRBV5-1 to TRBJ2-1; 15 bases match TRBD2. CDR3 length: 15 amino acids. Germline lookup yields CDR1 SGHRS and CDR2 YFSETQ. Trimming at V came to 5 bases and at J to 7 bases, leaving 4 bases not matched to a gene. CDR3 amino acids: CASRGLAGGDNEQFF. CDR3 coding DNA: TGCGCCAGCAGGGGACTAGCGGGGGGCGATAATGAGCAGTTCTTC.

This clone was counted a single time. The rearrangement links TRBV5-1 to TRBJ1-4; D ambiguous. V lost 4 bases and J 4 bases, leaving 14 bases between the germline ends. The CDR3 spans 15 residues. Germline values: CDR1 SGHRS, CDR2 YFSETQ. CDR3 sequence reads: CASSAKGGYNEKLFF. The CDR3 DNA reads TGCGCCAGCAGCGCGAAGGGAGGGTATAATGAAAAACTGTTTTTT.

This chain links TRBV19 with TRBJ1-5, with 7 bases fitting TRBD1. The CDR3 covers 15 residues. The V and J ends lost 3 bases and 4 bases, in that order; junction bases with no gene match: 6. The germline V gene has CDR1 LNHDA and CDR2 SQIVND (reference sequence). For the CDR3, the DNA is TGTGCCAGTAGTATGAAGGGGGCGTATAATCAGCCCCAGCATTTT. Protein product: CASSMKGAYNQPQHF. Variable domain in full (rest from reference TRBV19 and TRBJ1-5): DGGITQSPKYLFRKEGQNVTLSCEQNLNHDAMYWYRQDPGQGLRLIYYSQIVNDFQKGDIAEGYSVSREKKESFPLTVTSAQKNPTAFYLCASSMKGAYNQPQHFGDGTRLSIL.

CDR3 bases: TGTGCCAGCAGTTCTGCGGGACAGGACGTAGTGTTCGGCTACACCTTC. It codes for CASSSAGQDVVFGYTF. This chain links TRBV28 with TRBJ1-2, with TRBD1 identical over 8 bases. This CDR3 region has 16 residues. Looked up from germline, CDR1 is MDHEN and CDR2 is SYDVKM. V was pared by 4 bases and J by 8 bases, with 15 bases of the junction left unmatched.

The J gene is TRBJ1-2, the V gene TRBV4-3; D is unresolved. Trimming took 1 base from V and 0 from J, leaving 12 bases between them. This CDR3 has 16 residues. The germline V gene has CDR1 LGHNA and CDR2 YSLEER. The CDR3 loop reads CASSQGLQQANYGYTF. CDR3 DNA: TGCGCCAGCAGCCAAGGTCTACAGCAGGCTAACTATGGCTACACCTTC.

This clone has only a few counts. This rearrangement joins TRBV2 to TRBJ1-5; D is possibly TRBD1 (5 bases). Germline CDR1 and CDR2: SNHLY and FYNNEI. This CDR3 has 15 amino acids. V gave up 0 bases and J gave up 6 bases, with 12 bases separating them. The CDR3 coding sequence is TGTGCCAGCAGTGAAGCAGGGGCGGAGGGTCAGCCCCAGCATTTT. This codes for CASSEAGAEGQPQHF.

The CDR3: CASSLRIAGSTDTQYF. As DNA, the CDR3 is TGTGCCAGCAGCTTACGCATAGCGGGGTCTACAGATACGCAGTATTTT. The V gene is TRBV13, the J gene TRBJ2-3; TRBD2 matches 8 bases. The V segment lost 2 bases and the J segment 3 bases; nucleotides outside the gene matches: 7. The length of the CDR3 is 16 residues. Germline V gives CDR1 PRHDT, CDR2 FYEKMQ (reference sequence).

This clone was detected only a few times. This rearrangement joins TRBV7-8 to TRBJ2-1; 13 bases agree with TRBD2. The CDR3 totals 15 residues. Losses at the gene ends were 5 bases for V and 9 bases for J; bases not matched to a gene: 7. Germline assignment: CDR1 SGHVS and CDR2 FQNEAQ. The CDR3 DNA reads TGTGCCAGCAGCCGAGGACTAGCGGGGGAGGGTGAGCAGTTCTTC. Its translation is CASSRGLAGEGEQFF.

The chain employs TRBV18 and TRBJ2-1; TRBD2 might be the D (7 bases). Germline CDR1 and CDR2: KGHSH and LQKENI. Trimming left V 0 bases short and J 6 bases short, with 15 bases between. The CDR3 is 16 amino acids. Written as DNA, the CDR3 is TGTGCCAGCTCACCACCGGGAGGGGGAGTGGGCAATGAGCAGTTCTTC. It is translated as CASSPPGGGVGNEQFF.

This clone appeared a single time. The rearrangement links TRBV11-2 to TRBJ1-5, with D unresolved. CDR3 length: 15 amino acids. The V gene's germline CDR1 is SGHAT and CDR2 FQNNGV. V lost 0 bases to trimming and J lost 2 bases, with 8 bases between them. The CDR3: CASSLDRLGNQPQHF. In nucleotides, the CDR3 is TGTGCCAGCAGCTTAGACAGGCTTGGCAATCAGCCCCAGCATTTT.

This rearrangement joins TRBV21-1 to TRBJ1-6; the table names TRBD1, a call not compared with the DNA. TRBV21-1 counts as a pseudogene. This CDR3 contains 16 residues. CDR3 coding DNA: TGTGCCAGCAGCCTCCAGGGGCGCCCTCTCAATTCACCCCTCCACTTT. It translates to CASSLQGRPLNSPLHF.